Listed below are T cell receptor beta chains from one sample, sequenced in a study of blood T cell repertoires in COVID-19. Assay: immunoSEQ multiplex PCR; the TCRdb copy retains only in-frame clones and omits some. The sample holds around 52,000 clones, around 90% seen once. Sequenced: peripheral blood. The receptors derive from a woman at least 80 years old with COVID-19, enrolled during active disease. The conserved cysteine and the conserved F or W are not part of the CDR3 here. A D gene is named only where the DNA matches it firmly. Part of the rows lack a size; the others show once, few, many or a class for expanded clones.

cdr3_aa | d_call | v_call | clone_size | cdr3_length | j_call
ASSSDRVDSPLH | TRBD1 | TRBV5-4 | once | 12 | TRBJ1-6
ASSPTSAGGRLNTEAF | NA | TRBV5-1 | few | 16 | TRBJ1-1
ASKRQGAREQY | TRBD1 | TRBV5-4 | NA | 11 | TRBJ2-7
ASSPFSNQPQH | NA | TRBV6-5 | few | 11 | TRBJ1-5
ATSRASGQLSNSPLH | NA | TRBV15 | NA | 15 | TRBJ1-6
ASSFQDRSNEQF | NA | TRBV19 | NA | 12 | TRBJ2-1
ASRPRHGQAQY | TRBD1 | TRBV6-5 | NA | 11 | TRBJ2-3
ASRTGTNYGYT | NA | TRBV5-1 | NA | 11 | TRBJ1-2
ASSPAWDQPQH | NA | TRBV7-2 | few | 11 | TRBJ1-5
SASVWGGVLNTEAF | NA | TRBV20-1 | NA | 14 | TRBJ1-1
ASSSGTTVAGEKLF | NA | TRBV28 | once | 14 | TRBJ1-4
ASSQGVRGGAAGGEQY | TRBD2 | TRBV3-1/TRBV3-2 | NA | 16 | TRBJ2-7
ASRTSGSTDTQY | TRBD2 | TRBV6-5 | NA | 12 | TRBJ2-3
ASSPGLSYEQY | NA | TRBV5-5 | NA | 11 | TRBJ2-7
ASMGSSNQPQH | NA | TRBV2 | few | 11 | TRBJ1-5
ASSFPGLTAGANVLT | NA | TRBV5-5 | NA | 15 | TRBJ2-6
ASSLATGSDGYT | TRBD1 | TRBV7-2 | NA | 12 | TRBJ1-2
ASSLGTGGTEAF | TRBD1 | TRBV27 | NA | 12 | TRBJ1-1
AISPPGGGKYEQF | NA | TRBV10-3 | NA | 13 | TRBJ2-1
ASSNRGSIADTIY | TRBD1 | TRBV6-5 | NA | 13 | TRBJ1-3
ASRRDRLFEAF | TRBD1 | TRBV6-5 | NA | 11 | TRBJ1-1
ASSLDPSGGSY | TRBD2 | TRBV5-4 | once | 11 | TRBJ2-3
ASSSGGNQPQH | NA | TRBV9 | once | 11 | TRBJ1-5
ASSIDTLSSQPQH | NA | TRBV19 | NA | 13 | TRBJ1-5
ASSEPPTGVKYEQY | TRBD1 | TRBV6-1 | NA | 14 | TRBJ2-7
AISETQGWGTEAF | NA | TRBV10-3 | NA | 13 | TRBJ1-1
ASSQVKRGDYEQY | TRBD2 | TRBV4-1 | NA | 13 | TRBJ2-7
ASSVMNRAEQY | NA | TRBV6-5 | NA | 11 | TRBJ2-7
ASSLQGIAYNEQF | NA | TRBV11-3 | once | 13 | TRBJ2-1
ASSLAGWTGGSGANVLT | TRBD1 | TRBV5-1 | NA | 17 | TRBJ2-6
ASSLDSYYGYT | NA | TRBV6-5 | NA | 11 | TRBJ1-2
ASSLGGQNSPLH | TRBD1 | TRBV5-4 | NA | 12 | TRBJ1-6
ASSQERLAAPSTQY | TRBD2 | TRBV3-1/TRBV3-2 | NA | 14 | TRBJ2-3
ARSNKGTVDWYEQY | TRBD1 | TRBV5-3 | NA | 14 | TRBJ2-7
ASGLVIDEKLF | NA | TRBV12-5 | NA | 11 | TRBJ1-4
ATSKRAGEQY | NA | TRBV15 | NA | 10 | TRBJ2-7
ASSRRQGAGETQY | TRBD1 | TRBV7-3 | NA | 13 | TRBJ2-5
AISESVNYGYT | NA | TRBV10-3 | NA | 11 | TRBJ1-2
ASSPSPSLAGGDEQF | TRBD2 | TRBV7-3 | NA | 15 | TRBJ2-1
ASSQGRAGPVPYEQY | NA | TRBV3-1/TRBV3-2 | few | 15 | TRBJ2-7
ASSVHSSSSTDTQY | NA | TRBV6-1 | NA | 14 | TRBJ2-3
ASSLDLNGGHNEQF | NA | TRBV11-2 | NA | 14 | TRBJ2-1
ASSSGLAGLETQY | TRBD2 | TRBV5-4 | NA | 13 | TRBJ2-5
ASGLGQKSMNTEAF | NA | TRBV12-5 | once | 14 | TRBJ1-1
AISEPRTGSGNTIY | TRBD1 | TRBV10-3 | NA | 14 | TRBJ1-3
AWSVHVNTEAF | NA | TRBV30 | NA | 11 | TRBJ1-1
ASSGSTGAGSGEQY | TRBD1 | TRBV7-9 | NA | 14 | TRBJ2-7
TSRETGDSPLGPCEQY | NA | TRBV1 | NA | 16 | TRBJ2-7
ASRQQGASNEKLF | TRBD1 | TRBV19 | NA | 13 | TRBJ1-4
ASSSTTGLFEAF | NA | TRBV6-5 | NA | 12 | TRBJ1-1
ASSQTGGFGNTIY | TRBD1 | TRBV5-1 | few | 13 | TRBJ1-3
ASSQDLLAGGTQY | TRBD2 | TRBV3-1/TRBV3-2 | NA | 13 | TRBJ2-3
ASSPRRQTTYEQY | NA | TRBV3-1/TRBV3-2 | NA | 13 | TRBJ2-7
ASSLASGDTDTQY | TRBD2 | TRBV7-9 | NA | 13 | TRBJ2-3
AISEQQSYGYT | NA | TRBV10-3 | NA | 11 | TRBJ1-2